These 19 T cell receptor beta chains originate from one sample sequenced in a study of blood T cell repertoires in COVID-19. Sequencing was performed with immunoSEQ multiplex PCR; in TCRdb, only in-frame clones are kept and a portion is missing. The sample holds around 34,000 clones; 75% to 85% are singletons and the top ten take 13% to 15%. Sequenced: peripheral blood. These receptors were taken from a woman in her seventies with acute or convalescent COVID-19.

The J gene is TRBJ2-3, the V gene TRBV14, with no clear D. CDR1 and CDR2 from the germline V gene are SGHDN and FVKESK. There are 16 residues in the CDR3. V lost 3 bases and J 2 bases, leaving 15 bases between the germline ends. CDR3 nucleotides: TGTGCCAGCAGCCATTCTAGATTACTGAACACAGATACGCAGTATTTT. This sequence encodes CASSHSRLLNTDTQYF.

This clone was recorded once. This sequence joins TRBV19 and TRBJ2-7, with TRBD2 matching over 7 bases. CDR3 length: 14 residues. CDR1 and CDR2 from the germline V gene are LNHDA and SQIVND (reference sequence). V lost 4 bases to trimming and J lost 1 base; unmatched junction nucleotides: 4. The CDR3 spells CASSTTSKSYEQYF. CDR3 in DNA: TGTGCCAGTAGTACGACTAGCAAATCCTACGAGCAGTACTTC.

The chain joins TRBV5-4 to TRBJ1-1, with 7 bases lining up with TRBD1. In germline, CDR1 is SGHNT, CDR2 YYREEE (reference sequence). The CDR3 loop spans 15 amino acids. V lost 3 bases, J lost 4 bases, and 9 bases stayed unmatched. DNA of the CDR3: TGTGCCAGCAGCTCCCGGGACAGATTGGGCACTGAAGCTTTCTTT. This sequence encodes CASSSRDRLGTEAFF. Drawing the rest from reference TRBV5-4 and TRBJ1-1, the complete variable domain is ETGVTQSPTHLIKTRGQQVTLRCSSQSGHNTVSWYQQALGQGPQFIFQYYREEENGRGNFPPRFSGLQFPNYSSELNVNALELDDSALYLCASSSRDRLGTEAFFGQGTRLTVV.

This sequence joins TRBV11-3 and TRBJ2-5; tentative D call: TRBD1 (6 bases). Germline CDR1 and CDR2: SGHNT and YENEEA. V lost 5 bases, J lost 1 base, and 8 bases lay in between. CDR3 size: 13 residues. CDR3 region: CASSRTVQETQYF. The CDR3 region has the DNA TGTGCCAGCAGCCGGACAGTCCAAGAGACCCAGTACTTC. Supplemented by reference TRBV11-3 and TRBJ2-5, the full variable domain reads EAGVVQSPRYKIIEKKQPVAFWCNPISGHNTLYWYLQNLGQGPELLIRYENEEAVDDSQLPKDRFSAERLKGVDSTLKIQPAELGDSAVYLCASSRTVQETQYFGPGTRLLVL.

CDR3 sequence (DNA): TGTGCCAGCAGCTCTCCGGTTTCCTACAATGAGCAGTTCTTC. It yields the protein CASSSPVSYNEQFF. The chain recombines TRBV7-9 with TRBJ2-1, with D uncertain. V lost 4 bases and J lost 1, with 8 bases in between. CDR1 is SEHNR, CDR2 FQNEAQ, per germline (reference sequence). This CDR3 is built from 14 residues. Full variable domain (missing parts from reference TRBV7-9 and TRBJ2-1): DTGVSQNPRHKITKRGQNVTFRCDPISEHNRLYWYRQTLGQGPEFLTYFQNEAQLEKSRLLSDRFSAERPKGSFSTLEIQRTEQGDSAMYLCASSSPVSYNEQFFGPGTRLTVL.

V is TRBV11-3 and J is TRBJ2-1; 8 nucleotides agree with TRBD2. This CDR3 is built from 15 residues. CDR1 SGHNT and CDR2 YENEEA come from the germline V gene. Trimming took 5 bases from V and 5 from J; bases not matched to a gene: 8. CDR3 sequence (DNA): TGTGCCAGCAGCACCAGCGGGAGTGGTGACAATGAGCAGTTCTTC. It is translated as CASSTSGSGDNEQFF.

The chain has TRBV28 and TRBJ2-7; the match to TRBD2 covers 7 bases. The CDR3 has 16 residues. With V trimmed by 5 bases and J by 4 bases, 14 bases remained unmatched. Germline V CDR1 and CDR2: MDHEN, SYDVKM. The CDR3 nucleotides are TGTGCCAGCAGTCATGGTGACCTAGCGGAACCGTACGAGCAGTACTTC. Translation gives CASSHGDLAEPYEQYF. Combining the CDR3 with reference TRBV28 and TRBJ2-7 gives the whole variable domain DVKVTQSSRYLVKRTGEKVFLECVQDMDHENMFWYRQDPGLGLRLIYFSYDVKMKEKGDIPEGYSVSREKKERFSLILESASTNQTSMYLCASSHGDLAEPYEQYFGPGTRLTVT.

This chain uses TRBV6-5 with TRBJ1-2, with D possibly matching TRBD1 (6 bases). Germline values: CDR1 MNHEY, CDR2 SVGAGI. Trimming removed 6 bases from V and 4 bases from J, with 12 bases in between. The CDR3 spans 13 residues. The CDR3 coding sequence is TGTGCCAGCAGGGACGACAGGTTCTATGGCTACACCTTC. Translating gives CASRDDRFYGYTF.

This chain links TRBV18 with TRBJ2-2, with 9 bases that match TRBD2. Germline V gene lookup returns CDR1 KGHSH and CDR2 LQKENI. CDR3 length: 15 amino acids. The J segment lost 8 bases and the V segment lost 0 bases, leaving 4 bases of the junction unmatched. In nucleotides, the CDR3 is TGTGCCAGCTCACCACCGGGACTAGCAGTAGGGGAGCTGTTTTTT. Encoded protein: CASSPPGLAVGELFF.

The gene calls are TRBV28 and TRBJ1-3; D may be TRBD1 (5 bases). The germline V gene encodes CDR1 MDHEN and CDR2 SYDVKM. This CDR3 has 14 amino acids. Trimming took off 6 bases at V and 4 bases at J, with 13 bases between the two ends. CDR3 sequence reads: CASSNQHRGNTIYF. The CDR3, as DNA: TGTGCCAGCAGCAATCAACACAGGGGAAACACCATATATTTT. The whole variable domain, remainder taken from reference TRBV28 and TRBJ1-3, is DVKVTQSSRYLVKRTGEKVFLECVQDMDHENMFWYRQDPGLGLRLIYFSYDVKMKEKGDIPEGYSVSREKKERFSLILESASTNQTSMYLCASSNQHRGNTIYFGEGSWLTVV.

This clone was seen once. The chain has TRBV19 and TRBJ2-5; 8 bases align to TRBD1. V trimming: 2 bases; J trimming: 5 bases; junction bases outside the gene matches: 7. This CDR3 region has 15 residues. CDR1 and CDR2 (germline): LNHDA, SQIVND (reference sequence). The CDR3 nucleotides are TGTGCCAGTAGTATAAGTCAGGGGGCCCGGGAGACCCAGTACTTC. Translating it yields CASSISQGARETQYF. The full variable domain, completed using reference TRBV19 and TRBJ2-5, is DGGITQSPKYLFRKEGQNVTLSCEQNLNHDAMYWYRQDPGQGLRLIYYSQIVNDFQKGDIAEGYSVSREKKESFPLTVTSAQKNPTAFYLCASSISQGARETQYFGPGTRLLVL.

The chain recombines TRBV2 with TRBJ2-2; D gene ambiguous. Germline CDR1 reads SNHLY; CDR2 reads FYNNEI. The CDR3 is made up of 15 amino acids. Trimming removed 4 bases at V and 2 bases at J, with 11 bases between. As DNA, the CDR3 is TGTGCCAGCAGTGTGAGACAAAGCAACACCGGGGAGCTGTTTTTT. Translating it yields CASSVRQSNTGELFF.

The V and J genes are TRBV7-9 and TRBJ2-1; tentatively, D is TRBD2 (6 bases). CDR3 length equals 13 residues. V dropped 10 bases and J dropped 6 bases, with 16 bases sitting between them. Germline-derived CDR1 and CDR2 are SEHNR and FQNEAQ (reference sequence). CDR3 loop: CATQRAAGNEQFF. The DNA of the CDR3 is TGTGCCACCCAGCGGGCTGCGGGCAATGAGCAGTTCTTC.

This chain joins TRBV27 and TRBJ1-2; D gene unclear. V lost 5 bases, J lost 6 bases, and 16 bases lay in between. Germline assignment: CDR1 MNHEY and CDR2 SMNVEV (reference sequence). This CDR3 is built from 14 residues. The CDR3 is CASSPGGGNNGYTF. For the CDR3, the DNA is TGTGCCAGCAGTCCCGGAGGAGGGAACAATGGCTACACCTTC.

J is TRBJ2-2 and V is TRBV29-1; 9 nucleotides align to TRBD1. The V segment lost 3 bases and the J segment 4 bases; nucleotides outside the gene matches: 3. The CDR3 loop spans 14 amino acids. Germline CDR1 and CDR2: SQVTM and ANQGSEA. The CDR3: CSVDGDRATGELFF. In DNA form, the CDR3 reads TGCAGCGTTGACGGGGACAGGGCCACCGGGGAGCTGTTTTTT.

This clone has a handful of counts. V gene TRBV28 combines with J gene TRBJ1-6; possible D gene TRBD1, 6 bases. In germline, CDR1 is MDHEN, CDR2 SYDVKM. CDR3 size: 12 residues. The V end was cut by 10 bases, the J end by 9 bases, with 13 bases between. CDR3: CATGAGVSPLHF. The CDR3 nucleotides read TGTGCCACAGGCGCAGGGGTTTCACCCCTCCACTTT. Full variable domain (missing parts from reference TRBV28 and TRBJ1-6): DVKVTQSSRYLVKRTGEKVFLECVQDMDHENMFWYRQDPGLGLRLIYFSYDVKMKEKGDIPEGYSVSREKKERFSLILESASTNQTSMYLCATGAGVSPLHFGNGTRLTVT.

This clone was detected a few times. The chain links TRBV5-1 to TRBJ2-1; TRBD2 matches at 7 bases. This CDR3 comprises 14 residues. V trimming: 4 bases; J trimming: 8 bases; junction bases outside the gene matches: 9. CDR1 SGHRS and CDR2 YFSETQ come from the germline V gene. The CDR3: CASSQRGPGDEQFF. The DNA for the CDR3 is TGCGCCAGCAGCCAGCGGGGCCCCGGGGATGAGCAGTTCTTC.

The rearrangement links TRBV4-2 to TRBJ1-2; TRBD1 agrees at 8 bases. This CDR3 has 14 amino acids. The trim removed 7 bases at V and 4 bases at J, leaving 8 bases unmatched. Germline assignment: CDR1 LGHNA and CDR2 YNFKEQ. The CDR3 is CASNQGAPGYGYTF. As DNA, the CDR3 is TGTGCCAGCAACCAGGGGGCCCCTGGCTATGGCTACACCTTC.

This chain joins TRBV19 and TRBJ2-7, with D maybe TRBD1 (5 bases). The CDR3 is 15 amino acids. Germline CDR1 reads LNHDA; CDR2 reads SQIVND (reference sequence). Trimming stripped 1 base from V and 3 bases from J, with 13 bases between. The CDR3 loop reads CASSIASGWVYEQYF. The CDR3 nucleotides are TGTGCCAGTAGTATAGCGTCAGGGTGGGTCTACGAGCAGTACTTC.